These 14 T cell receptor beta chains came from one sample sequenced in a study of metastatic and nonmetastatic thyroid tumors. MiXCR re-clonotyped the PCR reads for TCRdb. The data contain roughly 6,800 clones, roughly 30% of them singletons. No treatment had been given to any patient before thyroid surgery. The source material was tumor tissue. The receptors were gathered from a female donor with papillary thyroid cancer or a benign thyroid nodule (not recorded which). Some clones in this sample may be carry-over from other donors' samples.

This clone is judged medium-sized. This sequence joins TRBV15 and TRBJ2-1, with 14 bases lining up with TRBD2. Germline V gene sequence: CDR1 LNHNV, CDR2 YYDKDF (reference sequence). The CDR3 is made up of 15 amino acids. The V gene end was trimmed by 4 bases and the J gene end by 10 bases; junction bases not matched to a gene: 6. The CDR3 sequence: CATSMGTSGSREQFF. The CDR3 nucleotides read TGTGCCACCAGCATGGGGACTAGCGGGAGTCGGGAGCAGTTCTTC.

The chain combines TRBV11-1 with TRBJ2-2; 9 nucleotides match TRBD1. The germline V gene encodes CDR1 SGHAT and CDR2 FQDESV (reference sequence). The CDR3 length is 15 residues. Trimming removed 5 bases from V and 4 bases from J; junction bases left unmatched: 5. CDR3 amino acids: CASSPSDRGTGELFF. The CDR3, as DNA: TGTGCCAGCAGCCCCTCGGACAGGGGCACCGGGGAGCTGTTTTTT.

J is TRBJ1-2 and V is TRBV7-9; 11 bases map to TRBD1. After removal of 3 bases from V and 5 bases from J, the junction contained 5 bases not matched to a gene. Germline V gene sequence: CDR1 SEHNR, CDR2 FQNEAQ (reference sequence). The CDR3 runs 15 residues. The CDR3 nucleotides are TGTGCCAGCAGCTTCGACGGGACAGGGGGGTATGGCTACACCTTC. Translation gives CASSFDGTGGYGYTF.

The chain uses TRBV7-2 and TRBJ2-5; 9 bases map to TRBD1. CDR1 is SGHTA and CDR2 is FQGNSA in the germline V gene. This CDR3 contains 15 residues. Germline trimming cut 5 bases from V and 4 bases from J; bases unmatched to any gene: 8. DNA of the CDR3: TGTGCCAGCAGCCCAAGAACAGGGGGCGTAGAGACCCAGTACTTC. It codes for CASSPRTGGVETQYF.

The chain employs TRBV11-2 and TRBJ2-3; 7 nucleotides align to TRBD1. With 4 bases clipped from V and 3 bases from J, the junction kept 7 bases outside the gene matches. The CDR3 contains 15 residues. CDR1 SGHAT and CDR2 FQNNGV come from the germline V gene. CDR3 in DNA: TGTGCCAGCAGCTACAGGACAGGCGCAACAGATACGCAGTATTTT. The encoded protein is CASSYRTGATDTQYF.

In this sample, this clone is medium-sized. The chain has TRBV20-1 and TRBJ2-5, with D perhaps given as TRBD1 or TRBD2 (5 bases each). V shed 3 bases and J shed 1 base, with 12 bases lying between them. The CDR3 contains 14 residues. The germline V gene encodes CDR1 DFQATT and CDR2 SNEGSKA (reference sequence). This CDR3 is CSARWGIGQETQYF. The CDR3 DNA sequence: TGCAGTGCTAGGTGGGGGATCGGCCAAGAGACCCAGTACTTC.

CDR3 in amino acids: CASSISGTTYNEQFF. The CDR3 nucleotides read TGTGCCAGCAGCATTTCCGGGACTACGTACAATGAGCAGTTCTTC. The chain links TRBV11-2 to TRBJ2-1; the match to TRBD2 covers 7 bases. The CDR3 has 15 residues. Germline CDR1 and CDR2: SGHAT and FQNNGV. The ends lost 5 bases at V and 4 bases at J; junction bases unmatched: 8.

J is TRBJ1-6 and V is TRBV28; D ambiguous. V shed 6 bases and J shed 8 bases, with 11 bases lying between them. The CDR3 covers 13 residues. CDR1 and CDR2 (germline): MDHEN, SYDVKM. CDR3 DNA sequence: TGTGCCAGCAGGGGTGAGCCGCATTCACCCCTCCACTTT. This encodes CASRGEPHSPLHF.

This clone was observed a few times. CDR3 sequence (DNA): TGTGCCAGCAGTTACTCGGGCGGGGGCACCGGGGAGCTGTTTTTT. Translating gives CASSYSGGGTGELFF. The rearrangement uses TRBV6-2 or TRBV6-3 and TRBJ2-2, with 7 bases fitting TRBD2. Germline lookup yields CDR1 MNHEY and CDR2 SVGEGT. V was clipped by 0 bases and J by 4 bases; unmatched bases: 2. The CDR3 is 15 amino acids.

CDR3 protein: CSAPKTSTDTQYF. The CDR3 nucleotides are TGCAGTGCTCCGAAAACTAGCACAGATACGCAGTATTTT. The V and J genes are TRBV20-1 and TRBJ2-3; D gene unclear. This CDR3 comprises 13 residues. Germline lookup yields CDR1 DFQATT and CDR2 SNEGSKA (reference sequence). Trimming removed 5 bases at V and 0 bases at J, with 9 bases between.

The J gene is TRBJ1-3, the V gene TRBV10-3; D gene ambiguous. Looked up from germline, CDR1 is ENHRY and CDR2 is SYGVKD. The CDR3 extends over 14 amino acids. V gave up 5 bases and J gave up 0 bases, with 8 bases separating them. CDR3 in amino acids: CAISKTTSGNTIYF. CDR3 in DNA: TGTGCCATCAGTAAGACGACCTCTGGAAACACCATATATTTT.

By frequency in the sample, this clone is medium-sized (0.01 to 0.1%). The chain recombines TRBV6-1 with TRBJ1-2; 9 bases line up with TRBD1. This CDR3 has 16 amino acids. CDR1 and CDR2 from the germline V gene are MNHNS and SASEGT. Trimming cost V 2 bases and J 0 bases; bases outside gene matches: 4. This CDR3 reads CASSELGQGTNYGYTF. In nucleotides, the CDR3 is TGTGCCAGCAGTGAACTTGGACAGGGGACTAACTATGGCTACACCTTC.

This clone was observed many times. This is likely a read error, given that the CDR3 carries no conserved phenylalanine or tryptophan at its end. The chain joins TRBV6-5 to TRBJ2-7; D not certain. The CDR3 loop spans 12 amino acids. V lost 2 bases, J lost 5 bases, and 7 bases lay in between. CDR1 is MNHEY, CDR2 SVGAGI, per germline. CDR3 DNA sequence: TGTGCCAGCAGTTACACTGGCGACGAGCAGTACTCC. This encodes CASSYTGDEQYS.

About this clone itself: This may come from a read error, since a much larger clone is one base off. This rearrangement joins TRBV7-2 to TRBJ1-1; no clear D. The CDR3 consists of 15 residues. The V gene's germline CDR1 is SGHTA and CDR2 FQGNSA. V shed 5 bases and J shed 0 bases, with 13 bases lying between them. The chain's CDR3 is CASSPLGSMNTEAFF. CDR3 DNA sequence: TGTGCCAGCAGCCCCTTGGGGTCTATGAACACTGAAGCTTTCTTT.